The 27 T cell receptor beta chains reported below all come from one sample, sequenced in a study of molecular identifiers for immune sequencing clone quantification. A single record per CDR3 protein comes from TCRdb applying MiXCR to the PCR reads. Found here are 400,000 to 600,000 distinct CDR3 sequences, over 20% of them singletons; the top ten hold 0.7% to 0.95%. Source material: naive CD8+ T cells from blood, with Jurkat cell RNA spiked in. Noted subset: FACS-sorted CD8+CD4-CCR7+CD45RA+ naive T cells. Receptors were obtained from a human donor in good health. Some libraries in this study had Jurkat cell RNA spiked in.

This clonotype was picked up many times. V and J are TRBV19 and TRBJ2-7; D gene uncertain. The CDR3 has 11 residues. Between the trimmed V and J ends, which lost 4 bases and 6 bases, there was a span of 7 bases. Per germline, CDR1 LNHDA and CDR2 SQIVND (reference sequence). The CDR3 spells CASSRGIEQYF. Written as DNA, the CDR3 is TGTGCCAGTAGTAGGGGAATCGAGCAGTACTTC.

The V and J genes are TRBV19 and TRBJ2-7; D perhaps matches TRBD1 (6 bases). V shed 5 bases and J shed 7 bases, with 15 bases lying between them. The CDR3 length is 13 residues. CDR1 LNHDA and CDR2 SQIVND come from the germline V gene (reference sequence). The CDR3 DNA reads TGTGCCAGTAGTTCGACAGGCTTGGGAGAGCAGTACTTC. This translates into CASSSTGLGEQYF.

This chain's CDR3 is CASGLSKDSINYGYTF. The CDR3 nucleotides are TGTGCCAGCGGTCTAAGCAAGGACAGTATTAACTATGGCTACACCTTC. The chain recombines TRBV27 with TRBJ1-2; D might be TRBD1 (6 bases). Trimming removed 8 bases from V and 1 base from J, with 20 bases in between. Germline V gene lookup returns CDR1 MNHEY and CDR2 SMNVEV (reference sequence). This CDR3 comprises 16 residues.

The chain is built from TRBV14 and TRBJ2-1, with TRBD1 matching 8 bases. J gave up 0 bases and V 8 bases, and 6 bases lay outside the gene matches. Per the germline V gene, CDR1 is SGHDN and CDR2 is FVKESK. The CDR3 length is 15 residues. The DNA for the CDR3 is TGTGCCAGCGGGACAGGCTATCTCTCCTACAATGAGCAGTTCTTC. This codes for CASGTGYLSYNEQFF. The full variable domain, completed using reference TRBV14 and TRBJ2-1, is EAGVTQFPSHSVIEKGQTVTLRCDPISGHDNLYWYRRVMGKEIKFLLHFVKESKQDESGMPNNRFLAERTGGTYSTLKVQPAELEDSGVYFCASGTGYLSYNEQFFGPGTRLTVL.

This clonotype was counted ten times or more. The CDR3 DNA sequence: TGCGCCAGCATCCCCCCGGTTAGGGTCGAGTACTACGAGCAGTACTTC. Translation: CASIPPVRVEYYEQYF. This chain uses TRBV23-1 with TRBJ2-7; D call uncertain. TRBV23-1 is an ORF; its function is uncertain. This CDR3 is built from 16 residues. The V end was cut by 7 bases, the J end by 3 bases, with 22 bases between.

There are many counts of this clonotype. This chain uses TRBV29-1 with TRBJ2-1; 10 nucleotides agree with TRBD2. After removal of 4 bases from V and 1 base from J, the junction contained 10 bases not matched to a gene. Germline V lookup: CDR1 SQVTM, CDR2 ANQGSEA. This CDR3 is 17 amino acids long. The DNA of the CDR3 is TGCAGCGTTGTGTTGAGCGGGGGGGCCAAGTCCTACAATGAGCAGTTCTTC. Its translation is CSVVLSGGAKSYNEQFF.

This clonotype was counted at least ten times. V and J are TRBV7-9 and TRBJ2-7; either TRBD1 or TRBD2 may supply D (5 bases each). CDR3 length: 14 amino acids. Germline CDR1 reads SEHNR; CDR2 reads FQNEAQ (reference sequence). Trimming shortened V by 0 bases and J by 6 bases, and 12 bases separated the two germline ends. For the CDR3, the DNA is TGTGCCAGCAGCTTAGCTACAGGACTGGTCGAGCAGTACTTC. This codes for CASSLATGLVEQYF.

This clonotype appeared a few times. The chain carries TRBV6-6 and TRBJ2-7, with 9 bases fitting TRBD1. Germline CDR1 MNHNY, CDR2 SVGAGI (reference sequence). The CDR3 runs 16 residues. J gave up 5 bases and V 0 bases, and 8 bases lay outside the gene matches. The CDR3 DNA sequence: TGTGCCAGCAGTTACTCGACACAGGGGGCGCAGGACGAGCAGTACTTC. This sequence encodes CASSYSTQGAQDEQYF.

On this clonotype itself: One base away lies a much larger clone, so this may be a sequencing read error. This chain connects TRBV6-5 to TRBJ1-5; D gene unclear. Germline V gene data show CDR1 as MNHEY and CDR2 as SVGAGI. The CDR3 is 13 residues long. The CDR3 loop reads CAGSYSIYQPQHF. DNA for the CDR3: TGTGCCGGCAGTTACTCGATTTATCAGCCCCAGCATTTT.

The sample holds many counts of this clonotype. The chain uses TRBV3-1 and TRBJ1-5; D not resolved. The CDR3 has 11 residues. V lost 6 bases, J lost 4 bases, and 4 bases lay in between. Germline-derived CDR1 and CDR2 are LGHDT and YNNKEL (reference sequence). CDR3 coding DNA: TGTGCCAGCAGACGTAATCAGCCCCAGCATTTT. Amino acids: CASRRNQPQHF.

This clonotype has ten or more counts. This rearrangement joins TRBV7-9 to TRBJ1-1, with D hard to call. The CDR3 spans 16 residues. The germline gives CDR1 SEHNR, CDR2 FQNEAQ (reference sequence). Trimming took off 5 bases at V and 2 bases at J, with 18 bases between the two ends. The CDR3 bases are TGTGCCAGCAGCCCATCCCGCGGGGTAAAAAACACTGAAGCTTTCTTT. Its translation: CASSPSRGVKNTEAFF.

This clonotype showed up many times. This rearrangement joins TRBV25-1 to TRBJ1-4, with D possibly being TRBD1 (6 bases). The CDR3 has 14 amino acids. Between the trimmed V and J ends, which lost 2 bases and 8 bases, there was a span of 12 bases. CDR1 and CDR2 (germline): MGHDK, SYGVNS. The CDR3 is CASSEGRGGEKLFF. The CDR3 DNA is TGTGCCAGCAGTGAAGGCAGGGGAGGCGAAAAACTGTTTTTT.

The chain joins TRBV28 to TRBJ2-7; TRBD1 agrees at 9 bases. Germline CDR1 MDHEN, CDR2 SYDVKM. This CDR3 has 18 residues. Trimming cost V 8 bases and J 1 base; bases outside gene matches: 18. The CDR3 spells CASSIRDRAFVTSYEQYF. In DNA form, the CDR3 reads TGTGCCAGCTCGATTCGGGACAGGGCTTTCGTGACTTCCTACGAGCAGTACTTC.

This clonotype was counted many times. The chain links TRBV3-1 to TRBJ2-2; a weak D match, TRBD2 (7 bases). Germline V gene data show CDR1 as LGHDT and CDR2 as YNNKEL (reference sequence). This CDR3 region has 16 residues. V dropped 4 bases and J dropped 4 bases, with 16 bases sitting between them. In DNA form, the CDR3 reads TGTGCCAGCAGCCCCGAAGGGGGGGCTCTCACCGGGGAGCTGTTTTTT. It specifies CASSPEGGALTGELFF.

Notes on this clonotype: This may be a read error: a much more frequent sequence differs by one nucleotide. This chain uses TRBV25-1 with TRBJ1-2; D remains ambiguous. Germline V lookup: CDR1 MGHDK, CDR2 SYGVNS. The CDR3 length is 13 residues. The V and J ends lost 8 bases and 4 bases respectively, with 14 bases between them. The DNA of the CDR3 is TGTGCCAGCGGCGGACCCTCCGTCTATGGCTACACCTTC. Translation: CASGGPSVYGYTF.

This clonotype was detected ten times or more. The chain employs TRBV3-1 and TRBJ2-3; 13 bases are shared with TRBD2. Trimming took 4 bases from V and 7 from J; bases not matched to a gene: 8. CDR3 size: 16 residues. Germline V gene sequence: CDR1 LGHDT, CDR2 YNNKEL (reference sequence). The CDR3 loop is CASSLRLAGGMNTQYF. CDR3 sequence (DNA): TGTGCCAGCAGCCTTCGACTAGCGGGGGGTATGAATACGCAGTATTTT.

This clonotype has ten or more counts. This rearrangement joins TRBV4-2 to TRBJ2-7; TRBD2 aligns across 7 bases. The junction had 7 bases not matched to a gene; V was cut back by 4 bases and J by 4 bases. The CDR3 runs 14 residues. Germline V CDR1 and CDR2: LGHNA, YNFKEQ. Here the CDR3 reads CASSPFAGVYEQYF. The CDR3 DNA reads TGTGCCAGCAGCCCCTTTGCGGGAGTGTACGAGCAGTACTTC.

This clonotype has more than one count but fewer than ten. This rearrangement joins TRBV6-5 to TRBJ2-2; D unresolved. The V and J ends lost 2 bases and 0 bases respectively, with 7 bases between them. Germline CDR1 and CDR2: MNHEY and SVGAGI. The CDR3 consists of 15 residues. DNA for the CDR3: TGTGCCAGCAGTTACGAAGGGACGAACACCGGGGAGCTGTTTTTT. Its translation: CASSYEGTNTGELFF.

This clonotype was counted ten times or more. The chain couples TRBV7-9 to TRBJ2-1; perhaps TRBD1 as D (6 bases). Germline values: CDR1 SEHNR, CDR2 FQNEAQ (reference sequence). This CDR3 has 14 residues. Trimming left V 5 bases short and J 9 bases short, with 17 bases between. The DNA for the CDR3 is TGTGCCAGCAGCCCCCTAGGGGGTGAGAGTGAGCAGTTCTTC. Translating gives CASSPLGGESEQFF.

This chain uses TRBV4-1 with TRBJ2-2; D is possibly TRBD1 or TRBD2 (6 bases each). Germline lookup yields CDR1 MGHRA and CDR2 YSYEKL. V was trimmed by 4 bases and J by 2 bases, leaving 14 bases between them. The CDR3 runs 16 residues. The CDR3: CASSPEQGTNTGELFF. As DNA, the CDR3 is TGCGCCAGCAGCCCCGAGCAGGGGACTAACACCGGGGAGCTGTTTTTT.

The chain couples TRBV9 to TRBJ2-3; 8 nucleotides align to TRBD2. J lost 0 bases, V lost 8 bases, and 11 bases had no gene match. Looked up from germline, CDR1 is SGDLS and CDR2 is YYNGEE. This CDR3 is built from 16 residues. The CDR3 loop reads CASTGGASASTDTQYF. The CDR3 region has the DNA TGTGCCAGTACGGGGGGGGCCTCAGCTAGCACAGATACGCAGTATTTT.

This clonotype occurred a few times. The rearrangement links TRBV5-5 to TRBJ2-5; 8 nucleotides agree with TRBD1. Germline V gives CDR1 SGHKS, CDR2 YYEKEE (reference sequence). The CDR3 loop spans 16 amino acids. With V trimmed by 4 bases and J by 2 bases, 10 bases remained unmatched. CDR3 nucleotide sequence: TGTGCCAGCAGCCTCGGGCAGGGGGCTTTACAAGAGACCCAGTACTTC. This sequence encodes CASSLGQGALQETQYF.

This chain joins TRBV4-3 and TRBJ2-3, with TRBD2 as a possible D gene (6 bases). The germline V gene encodes CDR1 LGHNA and CDR2 YSLEER. Trimming left V 0 bases short and J 2 bases short, with 15 bases between. There are 17 residues in the CDR3. The CDR3 is CASSQDYGGELTDTQYF. CDR3 bases: TGCGCCAGCAGCCAAGACTATGGCGGGGAGCTCACAGATACGCAGTATTTT.

Ten or more counts support this clonotype. The V gene is TRBV28, the J gene TRBJ2-7; the D gene is possibly TRBD1 (6 bases). The CDR3 spans 15 residues. Per the germline V gene, CDR1 is MDHEN and CDR2 is SYDVKM. The V and J ends lost 5 bases and 0 bases respectively, with 14 bases between them. This chain's CDR3 is CASSPEGTHSYEQYF. The DNA for the CDR3 is TGTGCCAGCAGTCCCGAGGGGACACACTCCTACGAGCAGTACTTC. Full variable domain (missing parts from reference TRBV28 and TRBJ2-7): DVKVTQSSRYLVKRTGEKVFLECVQDMDHENMFWYRQDPGLGLRLIYFSYDVKMKEKGDIPEGYSVSREKKERFSLILESASTNQTSMYLCASSPEGTHSYEQYFGPGTRLTVT.

The gene calls are TRBV7-9 and TRBJ2-7; D unclear. Germline values: CDR1 SEHNR, CDR2 FQNEAQ (reference sequence). The CDR3 has 14 amino acids. V was pared by 4 bases and J by 3 bases, with 13 bases between. In DNA, the CDR3 is TGTGCCAGCAGCTCCTCTAGAGTGGGCTACGAGCAGTACTTC. It codes for CASSSSRVGYEQYF.

The J gene is TRBJ2-7, the V gene TRBV28, with 8 bases that match TRBD1. Germline CDR1 MDHEN, CDR2 SYDVKM. The CDR3 sequence is 14 residues long. Trimming took 2 bases from V and 5 from J; bases not matched to a gene: 5. CDR3 amino acids: CASSLMTGAHEQYF. The CDR3 DNA reads as TGTGCCAGCAGTTTAATGACAGGGGCCCACGAGCAGTACTTC.

To note about this clonotype: A read error may be the cause here, since a much bigger clone is one base away. The chain joins TRBV29-1 to TRBJ2-1; 8 bases are a match to TRBD2. The V gene end was trimmed by 4 bases and the J gene end by 5 bases; junction bases not matched to a gene: 16. CDR1 and CDR2 from the germline V gene are SQVTM and ANQGSEA. The CDR3 sequence is 17 residues long. The CDR3 region has the DNA TGCAGCGTTGTTCTGTGGTTTGGAGCGGGAGCCCACAATGAGCAGTTCTTC. This gives the protein CSVVLWFGAGAHNEQFF.